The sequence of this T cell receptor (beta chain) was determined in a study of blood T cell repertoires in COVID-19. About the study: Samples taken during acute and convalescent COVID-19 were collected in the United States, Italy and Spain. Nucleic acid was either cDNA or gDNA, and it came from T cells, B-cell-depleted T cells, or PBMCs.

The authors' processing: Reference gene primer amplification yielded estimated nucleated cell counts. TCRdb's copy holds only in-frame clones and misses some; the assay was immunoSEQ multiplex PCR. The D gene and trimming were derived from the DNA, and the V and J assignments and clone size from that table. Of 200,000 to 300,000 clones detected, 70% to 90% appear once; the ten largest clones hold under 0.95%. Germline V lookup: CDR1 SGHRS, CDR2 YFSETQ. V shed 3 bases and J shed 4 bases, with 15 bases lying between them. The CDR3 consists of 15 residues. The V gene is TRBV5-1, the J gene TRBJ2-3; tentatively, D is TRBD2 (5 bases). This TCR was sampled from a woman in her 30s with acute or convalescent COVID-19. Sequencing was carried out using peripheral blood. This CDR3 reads CASSYSADRADTQYF. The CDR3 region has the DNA TGCGCCAGCAGCTATAGCGCCGACCGGGCAGATACGCAGTATTTT. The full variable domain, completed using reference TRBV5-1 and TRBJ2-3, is KAGVTQTPRYLIKTRGQQVTLSCSPISGHRSVSWYQQTPGQGLQFLFEYFSETQRNKGNFPGRFSGRQFSNSRSEMNVSTLELGDSALYLCASSYSADRADTQYFGPGTRLTVL.